This TCR beta chain was recovered during a study of CD8 T cells in ankylosing spondylitis. A single record per CDR3 protein comes from TCRdb applying MiXCR to the 5' RACE reads. The sample records around 300,000 distinct CDR3 sequences, less than 25% being singletons. The CDR3 sequence is 16 residues long. CDR1 SGHTA and CDR2 FQGNSA come from the germline V gene. The V segment lost 5 bases and the J segment 2 bases; nucleotides outside the gene matches: 7. The receptor comes from a female donor with ankylosing spondylitis or in good health (not recorded which). The J gene is TRBJ2-3, the V gene TRBV7-2; 10 bases are a match to TRBD2. The sequenced sample consisted of blood, either unsorted or a sorted T cell fraction (not recorded which). CDR3 DNA: TGTGCCAGCAGCCTCAGCGGGAGGGCCCTCACAGATACGCAGTATTTT. Its protein is CASSLSGRALTDTQYF.